Here is one TCR beta chain with its context. Its cognate antigen is unknown. Brentuximab vedotin exposure varied, and every patient relapsed after autologous stem cell transplantation. Only in-frame clones appear in the TCRdb table, and some are missing; sequencing was by immunoSEQ multiplex PCR. The table records 50,000 to 85,000 clones, about two thirds of them present only once. The sample comes from a study of PD-1 blockade in classical Hodgkin lymphoma. General study results and limits: Nothing has yet pinned down what causes the repertoire differences, possibly disease activity or prior therapy. Baseline diversity was lower in partial responders and progressors than complete responders.

V dropped 2 bases and J dropped 7 bases, with 15 bases sitting between them. The CDR3 covers 14 residues. Germline CDR1 is SGHTA and CDR2 is FQGTGA. The material sequenced was peripheral blood mononuclear cells (PBMCs), taken before the second cycle of nivolumab. This chain uses TRBV7-3 with TRBJ2-7; possibly TRBD1 for D (5 bases). This TCR was recovered from a human donor with classical Hodgkin lymphoma. The CDR3 DNA follows: TGTGCCAGCAGCTTATGGCCAGGGATGGAAGAGCAGTACTTC. This sequence encodes CASSLWPGMEEQYF.